This T cell receptor beta chain came from a study of PD-1 blockade in classical Hodgkin lymphoma. Points from the study as a whole: Baseline TCR diversity was reportedly lower in newly diagnosed patients than in healthy donors. It was reported as lower still in relapsed/refractory patients.

As concerns this clone: No antigen is known for it.

Assay used: immunoSEQ multiplex PCR; TCRdb lists only in-frame clones, some missing. The data contain some 28,000 clones, about 89% of them singletons. The time point here: newly diagnosed, previously untreated cHL patient sample. What served as comparison were PBMCs in newly diagnosed, untreated classical Hodgkin lymphoma. Trimming at V came to 10 bases and at J to 5 bases, leaving 13 bases not matched to a gene. This CDR3 has 14 residues. Germline-derived CDR1 and CDR2 are ENHRY and SYGVKD. The V call is TRBV10-3, the J call TRBJ2-7; 8 positions match TRBD2. Sequencing used peripheral blood mononuclear cells (PBMCs). This TCR derives from a human donor with classical Hodgkin lymphoma. The DNA for the CDR3 is TGTGCCACCGCCCCTGGCGGGAGGTTGGACGAGCAGTACTTC. This codes for CATAPGGRLDEQYF.